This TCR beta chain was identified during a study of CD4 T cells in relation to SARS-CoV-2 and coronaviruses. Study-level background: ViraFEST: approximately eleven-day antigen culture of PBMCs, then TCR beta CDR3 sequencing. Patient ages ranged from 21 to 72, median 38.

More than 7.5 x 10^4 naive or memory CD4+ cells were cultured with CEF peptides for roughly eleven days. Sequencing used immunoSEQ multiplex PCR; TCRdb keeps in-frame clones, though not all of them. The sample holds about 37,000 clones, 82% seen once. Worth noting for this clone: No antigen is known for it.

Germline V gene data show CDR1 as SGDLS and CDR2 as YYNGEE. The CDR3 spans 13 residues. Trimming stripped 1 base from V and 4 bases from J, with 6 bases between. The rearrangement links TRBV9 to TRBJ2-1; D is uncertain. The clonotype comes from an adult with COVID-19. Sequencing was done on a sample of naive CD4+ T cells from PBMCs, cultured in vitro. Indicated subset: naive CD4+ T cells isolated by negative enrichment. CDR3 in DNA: TGTGCCAGCAGCGTATCTAGGTACAATGAGCAGTTCTTC. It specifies CASSVSRYNEQFF.